This T cell receptor (beta chain) originates from a study of cytomegalovirus exposure and HLA in healthy donors. Notes on this clone: No antigen is known for it.

V dropped 1 base and J dropped 4 bases, with 7 bases sitting between them. This CDR3 region has 13 residues. The V gene's germline CDR1 is LGHNA and CDR2 YNFKEQ. The PCR used 60 Vbeta and 13 Jbeta primers. Sequenced by immunoSEQ multiplex PCR; TCRdb stores in-frame clones only, minus some. Here the sample spans under 200,000 clones, approximately 78% being singletons. Overall study results and limits: Indistinguishability led to the exclusion of some V segments, TRBV6-2 and TRBV6-3 included.

The chain uses TRBV4-2 and TRBJ2-5; maybe TRBD1 (5 bases). Material: PBMCs. This TCR was sampled from a woman aged 18-29 years in good health and CMV-seronegative. CDR3 sequence reads: CASSQGGAETQYF. The CDR3 DNA sequence: TGTGCCAGCAGCCAAGGTGGGGCAGAGACCCAGTACTTC.